This paragraph reports one T cell receptor beta chain. Antigen: not known. Per germline, CDR1 KGHSH and CDR2 LQKENI. After removal of 1 base from V and 0 bases from J, the junction contained 7 bases not matched to a gene. The CDR3 length is 17 residues. Sequencing used immunoSEQ multiplex PCR; TCRdb keeps in-frame clones, though not all of them. The repertoire includes over 2 million clones, around 92% of them detected once, and about 0.41% sits in the top ten. The data stem from a study of shared clonotypes between healthy human individuals. Study results and limitations: Incomplete sequencing of sorted subsets was indicated by rarefaction despite large depth. Memory subsets had estimated richness that was generally smaller than that of naive subsets. It was observed that roughly 5.1% of naive CD4 clonotypes were shared across several donors.

Naive CD4+ cells were CD45RA-selected; the remaining cells were memory. This receptor was identified in a young man in good health. Some clones in this sample may be carry-over from other donors' samples. Sequences were obtained from naive CD4+ T cells from PBMCs. Noted subset: CD45RA+ positively selected. This chain connects TRBV18 to TRBJ2-3; 7 bases agree with TRBD2. CDR3 coding DNA: TGTGCCAGCTCACCACGGCGGCTAGCGGAGAGCACAGATACGCAGTATTTT. Its protein is CASSPRRLAESTDTQYF.